A single sample gave rise to the 6 T cell receptor beta chains below, sequenced in a study of T cells after yellow fever vaccination. TCRdb passed the 5' RACE reads through MiXCR, listing each CDR3 protein once. The sample has 400,000 to 450,000 distinct CDR3 sequences, roughly a sixth seen once. This sample comprised PBMCs, obtained before the yellow fever booster vaccination. The origin of the receptors is a man aged 18 to 30 who received the YFV17D yellow fever vaccine.

There are many counts of this clonotype. This chain connects TRBV2 to TRBJ1-5, with unresolved D. This CDR3 spans 13 amino acids. CDR1 SNHLY and CDR2 FYNNEI come from the germline V gene. V gave up 2 bases and J gave up 7 bases, with 9 bases separating them. The CDR3: CASSESTVQPQHF. Written as DNA, the CDR3 is TGTGCCAGCAGTGAATCTACGGTGCAGCCCCAGCATTTT. Supplemented by reference TRBV2 and TRBJ1-5, the full variable domain reads EPEVTQTPSHQVTQMGQEVILRCVPISNHLYFYWYRQILGQKVEFLVSFYNNEISEKSEIFDDQFSVERPDGSNFTLKIRSTKLEDSAMYFCASSESTVQPQHFGDGTRLSIL.

This chain uses TRBV7-3 with TRBJ1-5, with a weak D call TRBD1 (6 bases). CDR1 and CDR2 from the germline V gene are SGHTA and FQGTGA. This CDR3 comprises 15 residues. The V and J ends lost 4 bases and 1 base respectively, with 11 bases between them. In DNA form, the CDR3 reads TGTGCCAGCAGCTCCCCGGACAGAAGCAATCAGCCCCAGCATTTT. Translated: CASSSPDRSNQPQHF.

This clonotype was detected ten times or more. The rearrangement links TRBV12-3 or TRBV12-4 to TRBJ2-7; TRBD1 aligns across 7 bases. This CDR3 has 15 residues. The V segment lost 5 bases and the J segment 4 bases; nucleotides outside the gene matches: 11. The CDR3 nucleotides are TGTGCCAGCAGTCTTCGACAGGGCGTTCAGTACGAGCAGTACGTC. Translated, it gives CASSLRQGVQYEQYV.

CDR3 sequence reads: CASSRPGQGVSGANVLTF. In DNA, the CDR3 is TGTGCCAGCAGCCGCCCCGGGCAGGGAGTCTCTGGGGCCAACGTCCTGACTTTC. V usage is TRBV7-9 and J usage is TRBJ2-6; D possibly uses TRBD1 or TRBD2 (5 bases each). This CDR3 contains 18 residues. CDR1 is SEHNR and CDR2 is FQNEAQ in the germline V gene (reference sequence). V lost 5 bases and J lost 0, with 17 bases in between.

This chain joins TRBV12-3 or TRBV12-4 and TRBJ2-3, with TRBD1 matching 9 bases. Losses at the gene ends were 4 bases for V and 5 bases for J; bases not matched to a gene: 4. The CDR3 is 14 residues long. The CDR3 DNA reads as TGTGCCAGCAGTTCCCGGGACAGGGAAGATACGCAGTATTTT. Protein sequence: CASSSRDREDTQYF.

The chain uses TRBV11-2 and TRBJ2-3, with D perhaps TRBD1 (6 bases). The V and J ends lost 5 bases and 0 bases respectively, with 18 bases between them. The germline CDR1 and CDR2 sequences are SGHAT and FQNNGV. This CDR3 has 17 residues. CDR3 sequence (DNA): TGTGCCAGCAGCCCTCTAGGGGGAGCGGAGAGCACAGATACGCAGTATTTT. Protein: CASSPLGGAESTDTQYF.